The T cell receptor (beta chain) under discussion was sequenced for a study of cytomegalovirus exposure and HLA in healthy donors. Study findings and constraints: Earlier analysis looked at TCR beta V segments, and most were productive about 87% or about 30% of the time. Later analysis found that TCR beta chains associated with HLA were more clonally expanded than other, equally common chains.

PCR employed 60 Vbeta and 13 Jbeta primers. The data were produced by immunoSEQ multiplex PCR, yet TCRdb's version contains in-frame clones alone and is incomplete. The sample yields approximately 150,000 clones, less than 90% seen once. As for this clone: Antigen specificity is unknown.

Trimming shortened V by 6 bases and J by 3 bases, and 5 bases separated the two germline ends. CDR3 length equals 12 residues. Germline lookup yields CDR1 SEHNR and CDR2 FQNEAQ (reference sequence). The receptor was isolated from a boy between 2 and 10 years old in good health and CMV-seronegative. Sequenced input: PBMCs. The chain carries TRBV7-9 and TRBJ2-2; no clear D. CDR3 nucleotide sequence: TGTGCCAGCAGTCCGGACACCGGGGAGCTGTTTTTT. Protein sequence: CASSPDTGELFF.